This TCR beta chain emerged from a study of patients and donors after allogeneic stem cell transplantation. This clonotype was seen many times. Each CDR3 protein is one row after TCRdb ran MiXCR on the RT-PCR reads. This sample has about 230,000 distinct CDR3 sequences, with roughly 13% found just once. Per germline, CDR1 MNHNY and CDR2 SVGAGI (reference sequence). Trimming shortened V by 2 bases and J by 5 bases, and 9 bases separated the two germline ends. This CDR3 comprises 13 residues. This sequence joins TRBV6-6 and TRBJ2-5, with no clear D. The material sequenced was blood, either unsorted or a sorted T cell fraction (not recorded which). The source is a human donor who was either an allogeneic HSCT recipient or a stem cell or donor lymphocyte infusion donor (not recorded which). It is not recorded whose cells these are; they may come from a transplant donor. CDR3 nucleotides: TGTGCCAGCAGTTACGCTAGGGCGGAGACCCAGTACTTC. Protein sequence: CASSYARAETQYF.